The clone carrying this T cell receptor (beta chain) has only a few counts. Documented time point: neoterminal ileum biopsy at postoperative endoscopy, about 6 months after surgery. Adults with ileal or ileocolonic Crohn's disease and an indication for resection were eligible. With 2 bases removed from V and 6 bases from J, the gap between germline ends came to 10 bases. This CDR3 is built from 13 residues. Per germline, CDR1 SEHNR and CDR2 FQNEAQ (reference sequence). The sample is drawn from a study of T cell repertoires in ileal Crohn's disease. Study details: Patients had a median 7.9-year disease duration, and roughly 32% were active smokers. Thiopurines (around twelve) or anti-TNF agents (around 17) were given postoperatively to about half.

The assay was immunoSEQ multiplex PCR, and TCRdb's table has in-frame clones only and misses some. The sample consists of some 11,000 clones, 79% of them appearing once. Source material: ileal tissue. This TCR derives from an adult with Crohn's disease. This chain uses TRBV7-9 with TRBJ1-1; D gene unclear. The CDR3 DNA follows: TGTGCCAGCAGCTTACGGGGTGAGGCTGAAGCTTTCTTT. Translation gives CASSLRGEAEAFF.